Each of the 8 T cell receptor beta chains below was sequenced from the same sample in a study of blood T cell repertoires in COVID-19. Measured with immunoSEQ multiplex PCR; TCRdb has only the in-frame clones, and not every one. This table holds about 83,000 clones, 80% to 90% found once. The source material was peripheral blood. The receptors originated from an elderly woman with acute or convalescent COVID-19.

This rearrangement joins TRBV5-6 to TRBJ1-2; no reliable D call. Germline V gene data show CDR1 as SGHDT and CDR2 as YYEEEE. Trimming stripped 4 bases from V and 6 bases from J, with 7 bases between. This CDR3 region has 11 residues. The DNA for the CDR3 is TGTGCCAGCAGCCGCGGGCATGGCTACACCTTC. Translation gives CASSRGHGYTF.

This sequence joins TRBV14 and TRBJ1-6; TRBD1 is a possible D gene (5 bases). With 0 bases removed from V and 3 bases from J, the gap between germline ends came to 12 bases. CDR3 size: 17 residues. Germline CDR1 reads SGHDN; CDR2 reads FVKESK. The CDR3 nucleotides are TGTGCCAGCAGCCAAGATCCCGGACACATCTATAATTCACCCCTCCACTTT. This translates into CASSQDPGHIYNSPLHF.

The DNA for the CDR3 is TGCGCCAGCAGCTCGGGACTAGCGGGGGCGAACACCGGGGAGCTGTTTTTT. It yields the protein CASSSGLAGANTGELFF. The V gene is TRBV5-1, the J gene TRBJ2-2; 14 bases align to TRBD2. The CDR3 loop spans 17 amino acids. Germline V gives CDR1 SGHRS, CDR2 YFSETQ. With V trimmed by 3 bases and J by 0 bases, 1 base remained unmatched. Full variable domain (missing parts from reference TRBV5-1 and TRBJ2-2): KAGVTQTPRYLIKTRGQQVTLSCSPISGHRSVSWYQQTPGQGLQFLFEYFSETQRNKGNFPGRFSGRQFSNSRSEMNVSTLELGDSALYLCASSSGLAGANTGELFFGEGSRLTVL.

The chain employs TRBV29-1 and TRBJ2-7; D might be TRBD2 (5 bases). The V gene's germline CDR1 is SQVTM and CDR2 ANQGSEA. The V gene lost 5 bases and the J gene lost 2 bases, with 10 bases spanning the gap. The CDR3 has 12 amino acids. CDR3 in DNA: TGCAGCGTTAGGACTGTTGCCTACGAGCAGTACTTC. Protein: CSVRTVAYEQYF.

This sequence joins TRBV6-2 or TRBV6-3 and TRBJ2-5; 12 nucleotides match TRBD2. The CDR3 totals 15 residues. V shed 5 bases and J 0 bases; nucleotides not matched to a gene: 1. CDR1 MNHEY and CDR2 SVGEGT come from the germline V gene. The CDR3 loop is CASSTSGGHQETQYF. The CDR3 DNA sequence: TGTGCCAGCAGTACTAGCGGGGGGCACCAAGAGACCCAGTACTTC.

V and J are TRBV4-1 and TRBJ2-5, with a possible D match to TRBD2 (5 bases). V lost 0 bases, J lost 4 bases, and 18 bases lay in between. The CDR3 covers 17 residues. CDR1 MGHRA and CDR2 YSYEKL come from the germline V gene. CDR3 sequence: CASSQDPPGNLGETQYF. Here the CDR3 DNA reads TGCGCCAGCAGCCAAGATCCCCCCGGGAATTTAGGAGAGACCCAGTACTTC.

In this sample, this clone turned up once. The chain couples TRBV27 to TRBJ1-6, with 7 bases that match TRBD1. The junction had 5 bases not matched to a gene; V was cut back by 5 bases and J by 7 bases. CDR1 is MNHEY, CDR2 SMNVEV, per germline (reference sequence). The CDR3 has 14 residues. The CDR3 here is CASSPRGENSPLHF. The CDR3 DNA follows: TGTGCCAGCAGTCCCAGGGGGGAGAATTCACCCCTCCACTTT.

This chain uses TRBV6-2 or TRBV6-3 with TRBJ1-1; 9 nucleotides line up with TRBD1. V lost 4 bases, J lost 11 bases, and 5 bases stayed unmatched. From germline, CDR1 is MNHEY and CDR2 SVGEGT. The CDR3 is made up of 12 amino acids. This chain's CDR3 is CASSFGQGLAFF. In nucleotides, the CDR3 is TGTGCCAGCAGTTTTGGACAGGGGCTGGCTTTCTTT.